This TCR beta chain derives from a study of Ad26.COV2.S vaccination and SARS-CoV-2 variants. Study summary: Within the COV1001 Ad26.COV2.S trial arm, the donor was enrolled. Dosing was one shot or two shots 56 days apart.

As concerns this clone: Its specificity is unknown.

Method: immunoSEQ multiplex PCR; TCRdb's copy keeps in-frame clones and lacks some. The repertoire consists of about 400,000 clones, with around nine tenths occurring once and the leading ten covering around 3.4%. Noted treatment: some 20 received Ad26.COV2.S at low or high dose, single or two shots; about 5 received placebo; per-sample allocation not given. Sampling was done on day 63 after the first vaccine or placebo injection. General observations from the study: Substantial breadth in spike-specific CD8+ and CD4+ T cell responses was reportedly seen after vaccination.

Here the sequenced sample was peripheral blood, taken in a trial of Ad26.COV2.S vaccine versus placebo. The TCR was taken from a person between 18 and 65 years old who received the Ad26.COV2.S COVID-19 vaccine or a placebo.

The CDR3 reads CASSIIVEGGKLFF. CDR3 in DNA: TGTGCCAGTAGTATTATCGTCGAAGGAGGAAAACTGTTTTTT. The chain uses TRBV19 and TRBJ1-4, with D uncertain. The CDR3 runs 14 residues. V was cut by 3 bases and J by 10 bases, with 15 bases left in between. Germline loops: CDR1 LNHDA, CDR2 SQIVND (reference sequence).